These T cell receptor beta chains were read from a single sample in a study of T cell repertoires in cytomegalovirus infection. TCRdb re-called the reads through MiXCR, storing one row per CDR3 protein. The table lists about 250,000 distinct CDR3 sequences, over 15% of them singletons. The sample consisted of CD8+ T cells from PBMCs. Receptor source: a human donor in good health (CMV status not recorded). Some clones in this sample may be carry-over from other donors' samples. Both conserved end residues are part of each CDR3. The order of the fields is clone size, CDR3 length, J gene, D gene, V gene, CDR3 DNA, CDR3 protein. A D gene is named only where the DNA matches it firmly. Clone size, where shown, is once, few, many, or a class for clones that have expanded.

>many|14|TRBJ1-2|.|TRBV7-2
TGTGCCAGCAGCTTAGATCCGGGGTTCTATGGCTACACCTTC
CASSLDPGFYGYTF
>once|12|TRBJ2-3|.|TRBV9
TGTGCCAGCGGCGTTGACTTTGATACGCAGTATTTT
CASGVDFDTQYF
>.|17|TRBJ2-3|TRBD2|TRBV29-1
TGCAGCGTTGATGACTGGACTAGCGGGGAGATTTCAGATACGCAGTATTTT
CSVDDWTSGEISDTQYF
>many|17|TRBJ1-4|.|TRBV7-8
TGTGCCAGCAGCTTAGCGCTAAGGGTTGCAACTAATGAAAAACTGTTTTTT
CASSLALRVATNEKLFF
>few|12|TRBJ2-7|.|TRBV6-2/TRBV6-3
TGTGCCAGCAGCCGAACAAACTACGAGCAGTACTTC
CASSRTNYEQYF
>.|19|TRBJ2-5|TRBD1|TRBV7-2
TGTGCCAGCAGCTTAGCAGGACAGGGGGCTTCCTGGTACCAAGAGACCCAGTACTTC
CASSLAGQGASWYQETQYF
>.|17|TRBJ2-3|TRBD1|TRBV2
TGTGCCAGCAGTGAGACAAGCCAGGGGGCCGGCACAGATACGCAGTATTTT
CASSETSQGAGTDTQYF
>few|17|TRBJ1-4|.|TRBV15
TGTGCCACCAGCAGAGCCATACAGAGGGTCGATAATGAAAAACTGTTTTTT
CATSRAIQRVDNEKLFF
>few|12|TRBJ2-5|.|TRBV7-6
TGTGCCAGCAGCCGTTGGGGAGAGACCCAGTACTTC
CASSRWGETQYF
>few|14|TRBJ2-7|.|TRBV19
TGTGCCAGTAGTATCACAGGGTTTTTCTACGAGCAGTACTTC
CASSITGFFYEQYF
>.|15|TRBJ2-5|TRBD2|TRBV4-3
TGCGCCAGCAGCCGCACCGGGACTACGGGGGAGACCCAGTACTTC
CASSRTGTTGETQYF
>many|13|TRBJ2-7|TRBD1|TRBV7-6
TGTGCCAGCAGCTCGTCCGGGACAGGCGAGCAGTACTTC
CASSSSGTGEQYF
>.|15|TRBJ2-7|TRBD1|TRBV11-2
TGTGCCAGCAGCTCGACGGACAGGGGGACGTACGAGCAGTACTTC
CASSSTDRGTYEQYF
>few|14|TRBJ1-2|.|TRBV20-1
TGCAGTGCTAGTAGGACAGAGCAACCTAATGGCTACACCTTC
CSASRTEQPNGYTF
>.|13|TRBJ1-2|.|TRBV27
TGTGCCAGCAGTCCGCGTGACAACTATGGCTACACCTTC
CASSPRDNYGYTF
>.|17|TRBJ2-1|.|TRBV7-8
TGTGCCAGCAGTATAGGCGGAAGCGGAAGCTCCTACAATGAGCAGTTCTTC
CASSIGGSGSSYNEQFF
>many|12|TRBJ2-3|.|TRBV7-2
TGTGCCAGCAGCTCTTACACAGATACGCAGTATTTT
CASSSYTDTQYF
>.|17|TRBJ2-2|TRBD2|TRBV7-9
TGTGCCAGCAGCCGAGGGACTAGCGGGGTCCACACCGGGGAGCTGTTTTTT
CASSRGTSGVHTGELFF
>few|11|TRBJ1-1|.|TRBV5-5
TGTGCCAGCAGCTTGCGGGACCAAGCTTTCTTT
CASSLRDQAFF
>few|13|TRBJ2-7|TRBD1|TRBV29-1
TGCAGCGTGAGGACAGGGGGCTCCTACGAGCAGTACTTC
CSVRTGGSYEQYF
>many|15|TRBJ2-5|TRBD1|TRBV7-9
TGTGCCAGCAGCTCTGACCGACAGGGGCGAGAGACCCAGTACTTC
CASSSDRQGRETQYF
>few|13|TRBJ2-7|.|TRBV2
TGTGCCAGCGCTGACAGTCTCGTCTACGAGCAGTACTTC
CASADSLVYEQYF
>many|17|TRBJ2-2|.|TRBV7-6
TGTGCCAGCAGCTTAGCGTTTCGGACACGAAACACCGGGGAGCTGTTTTTT
CASSLAFRTRNTGELFF
>few|15|TRBJ2-3|TRBD2|TRBV28
TGTGCCAGCAGACTTGGGACTAGCGATCCAGATACGCAGTATTTT
CASRLGTSDPDTQYF
>many|12|TRBJ2-7|.|TRBV12-3/TRBV12-4
TGTGCCAGCAGGGTGGGCCTCTACGAGCAGTACTTC
CASRVGLYEQYF
>few|17|TRBJ2-7|TRBD1|TRBV14
TGTGCCAGCAGCCAAGGATCGGCAGGGGGTTACTCCTACGAGCAGTACTTC
CASSQGSAGGYSYEQYF
>few|21|TRBJ2-6|TRBD2|TRBV7-6
TGTGCCAGCAGCTTACTTACCTTAACTAGCGGGGGTAGCTCTGGGGCCAACGTCCTGACTTTC
CASSLLTLTSGGSSGANVLTF